This T cell receptor beta chain was documented in a study of blood T cells in healthy people across ages. Whole-study results and caveats: Significant beta diversity loss was already apparent by age about 39, declining roughly linearly. In long-lived donors, naive CD4+ cell counts and diversity exceeded those of aged donors.

On this clonotype: Its target is unknown. A read error may produce the germline difference seen at one junction end.

The CDR3 totals 15 residues. Germline V gives CDR1 SGHTA, CDR2 FQGNSA. A second roughly 6 to 11 cycle PCR used barcoded and J-beta primers. Each TCR beta cDNA got a 12-nucleotide random molecular identifier. TCRdb analysed the 5' RACE reads with MiXCR anew, one entry per CDR3 protein. Of 500,000 to 700,000 distinct CDR3 sequences in the sample, 25% to 30% were seen once. The sequence came from a woman older than 75 in good health. The chain recombines TRBV7-2 with TRBJ2-7; D uncertain. Material for sequencing was blood. CDR3 amino acids: CASSQGSPGYNEQHF. In DNA, the CDR3 is TGTGCCAGCAGCCAAGGGTCTCCCGGCTACAATGAGCAGCACTTC.